A single sample is the source of the 20 T cell receptor beta chains below, sequenced in a study of CD8 T cells in Susac syndrome (dated by TCRdb to about 2019). The library was made by the immunoSEQ multiplex PCR assay. RNA was extracted using the RNeasy kit, and roughly 0.5 to 1 ug of the RNA was reverse transcribed with random hexamers. TCRdb trimmed public reads at Q25 via fastp, called clones via MiXCR and kept in-frame beta chains. For every CDR3 protein sequence, its rows merge into one entry that carries the most common genes and DNA. Counted in this sample were roughly 80,000 distinct CDR3 sequences; just under 95% of them appeared once. The leading ten clones occupy about 0.27% of the sample. Sequencing input: CD8+ T cells from PBMCs. These receptors all stem from a human donor in good health.

The V and J genes are TRBV9 and TRBJ1-1; D is undetermined. Looked up from germline, CDR1 is SGDLS and CDR2 is YYNGEE. V dropped 7 bases and J dropped 0 bases, with 7 bases sitting between them. CDR3 length: 12 residues. The CDR3 region has the DNA TGTGCCAGCGAAAGTCTGAACACTGAAGCTTTCTTT. It is translated as CASESLNTEAFF.

This chain links TRBV12-3 or TRBV12-4 with TRBJ1-5, with a possible D match to TRBD1 (5 bases). The CDR3 contains 13 residues. Trimming removed 8 bases at V and 3 bases at J, with 11 bases between. The CDR3 sequence is CASSDSINQPQHF. The CDR3 DNA sequence: TGTGCCAGCTCCGACAGCATCAATCAGCCCCAGCATTTT.

The chain has TRBV5-1 and TRBJ1-5, with no clear D. This CDR3 region has 14 residues. Germline assignment: CDR1 SGHRS and CDR2 YFSETQ. The germline V and J ends were trimmed by 0 bases and 4 bases, with 8 bases remaining between them. CDR3 coding DNA: TGCGCCAGCAGCTTGGGGGCAGAAAATCAGCCCCAGCATTTT. This translates into CASSLGAENQPQHF. Looking up the rest from reference TRBV5-1 and TRBJ1-5 gives the full variable domain: KAGVTQTPRYLIKTRGQQVTLSCSPISGHRSVSWYQQTPGQGLQFLFEYFSETQRNKGNFPGRFSGRQFSNSRSEMNVSTLELGDSALYLCASSLGAENQPQHFGDGTRLSIL.

V usage is TRBV7-2 and J usage is TRBJ2-3; 10 bases match TRBD2. V shed 7 bases and J 6 bases; nucleotides not matched to a gene: 13. The CDR3 runs 16 residues. Germline CDR1 and CDR2: SGHTA and FQGNSA. The CDR3 here is CASTIDASGSSDTQYF. In DNA, the CDR3 is TGTGCCAGCACTATCGATGCTAGCGGGAGTTCTGATACGCAGTATTTT.

V gene TRBV3-1 combines with J gene TRBJ2-3; unclear D gene. The CDR3 is 16 amino acids. Germline V gene data show CDR1 as LGHDT and CDR2 as YNNKEL (reference sequence). V dropped 4 bases and J dropped 4 bases, with 18 bases sitting between them. CDR3 sequence: CASSPSGSPDPDTQYF. CDR3 coding DNA: TGTGCCAGCAGCCCTTCTGGAAGTCCCGATCCAGATACGCAGTATTTT.

V and J are TRBV27 and TRBJ2-1; tentatively, D is TRBD1 or TRBD2 (5 bases each). Trimming shortened V by 6 bases and J by 2 bases, and 17 bases separated the two germline ends. The CDR3 runs 16 residues. CDR1 and CDR2 (germline): MNHEY, SMNVEV (reference sequence). CDR3 loop: CASRMRGVPTYNEQFF. In DNA, the CDR3 is TGTGCCAGCAGGATGAGAGGGGTGCCTACCTACAATGAGCAGTTCTTC.

This chain uses TRBV12-2 with TRBJ2-2; the table's TRBD1 call for D was not verified on the DNA. TRBV12-2 is tagged as a pseudogene. CDR3 length: 17 amino acids. CDR3 bases: TGTGCAAGTCGCTCAGCCCGCCCCACAAGGAACACCGGGGAGCTGTTTTTT. This gives the protein CASRSARPTRNTGELFF.

The rearrangement uses TRBV20-1 and TRBJ2-7, with TRBD2 matching 8 bases. The V and J ends lost 5 bases and 2 bases, in that order; junction bases with no gene match: 2. The CDR3 has 12 residues. CDR1 DFQATT and CDR2 SNEGSKA come from the germline V gene (reference sequence). For the CDR3, the DNA is TGCAGTGCTCGGGGGGGGACCTACGAGCAGTACTTC. Translation gives CSARGGTYEQYF.

V gene TRBV4-1 combines with J gene TRBJ1-5; D is uncertain. Germline CDR1 reads MGHRA; CDR2 reads YSYEKL. The CDR3 runs to 15 residues. V dropped 1 base and J dropped 0 bases, with 7 bases sitting between them. The CDR3 coding sequence is TGCGCCAGCAGCCAAGGTCAGGATAGCAATCAGCCCCAGCATTTT. It codes for CASSQGQDSNQPQHF.

The CDR3 loop reads CASSYSFGEQYF. In nucleotides, the CDR3 is TGTGCCAGCAGTTACTCGTTCGGCGAGCAGTACTTC. The V gene is TRBV6-6, the J gene TRBJ2-7; D is unresolved. Between the trimmed V and J ends, which lost 0 bases and 6 bases, there was a span of 6 bases. Germline lookup yields CDR1 MNHNY and CDR2 SVGAGI (reference sequence). The CDR3 consists of 12 residues.

This clonotype was seen only once. The CDR3 loop reads CASRGRDTQYF. CDR3 DNA: TGTGCCAGCAGAGGAAGGGATACGCAGTATTTT. The V call is TRBV6-2 or TRBV6-3, the J call TRBJ2-3; D remains ambiguous. Germline V gene data show CDR1 as MNHEY and CDR2 as SVGEGT. The CDR3 is 11 residues long. V was cut by 6 bases and J by 6 bases, with 7 bases left in between.

This clonotype was seen just once. For the CDR3, the DNA is TGTGCCAGCAGCCGGGGGACCACAGATACGCAGTATTTT. It specifies CASSRGTTDTQYF. The chain is built from TRBV9 and TRBJ2-3; a possible D gene is TRBD2 (6 bases). Trimming removed 4 bases at V and 2 bases at J, with 8 bases between. Germline V gene data show CDR1 as SGDLS and CDR2 as YYNGEE. The CDR3 contains 13 residues.

V usage is TRBV15 and J usage is TRBJ1-2; D may be TRBD1 (5 bases). Germline CDR1 and CDR2: LNHNV and YYDKDF (reference sequence). The CDR3 sequence is 15 residues long. Trimming removed 3 bases from V and 4 bases from J, with 15 bases in between. Written as DNA, the CDR3 is TGTGCCACCAGCAGGGATAGGGGAGCCGCCTATGGCTACACCTTC. As protein: CATSRDRGAAYGYTF. The full variable domain, in which reference TRBV15 and TRBJ1-2 provide the parts outside the CDR3, is DAMVIQNPRYQVTQFGKPVTLSCSQTLNHNVMYWYQQKSSQAPKLLFHYYDKDFNNEADTPDNFQSRRPNTSFCFLDIRSPGLGDTAMYLCATSRDRGAAYGYTFGSGTRLTVV.

The rearrangement joins TRBV27 to TRBJ2-5; D perhaps matches TRBD1 (6 bases). The CDR3 covers 15 residues. Germline CDR1 and CDR2: MNHEY and SMNVEV (reference sequence). V shed 5 bases and J shed 4 bases, with 17 bases lying between them. CDR3 in DNA: TGTGCCAGCAGTCCCACACAGGGTATGAGAGAGACCCAGTACTTC. This codes for CASSPTQGMRETQYF.

The chain uses TRBV9 and TRBJ1-1, with 7 positions matching TRBD1. CDR1 SGDLS and CDR2 YYNGEE come from the germline V gene. J lost 4 bases, V lost 3 bases, and 9 bases had no gene match. The CDR3 is 15 amino acids. CDR3 amino acids: CASSGQGNWGTEAFF. DNA for the CDR3: TGTGCCAGCAGCGGACAGGGCAACTGGGGCACTGAAGCTTTCTTT.

The chain recombines TRBV5-1 with TRBJ2-7; D uncertain. CDR3 length equals 17 residues. Germline V gives CDR1 SGHRS, CDR2 YFSETQ. V was shortened by 0 bases and J by 0 bases, with 16 bases between the two germline ends. The CDR3 is CASSLDQAGPSSYEQYF. The CDR3 DNA follows: TGCGCCAGCAGCTTGGATCAGGCCGGACCCAGCTCCTACGAGCAGTACTTC.

J is TRBJ2-1 and V is TRBV10-3, with 8 bases fitting TRBD1. The CDR3 consists of 14 residues. V lost 5 bases and J lost 4; bases outside the gene matches: 4. In germline, CDR1 is ENHRY, CDR2 SYGVKD. CDR3 nucleotides: TGTGCCATCAGTAAGACAGGGGAATACAATGAGCAGTTCTTC. Encoded protein: CAISKTGEYNEQFF.

The CDR3 nucleotides read TGTGCCAGCAGTTACTCGTGGAATCAGCCCCAGCATTTT. Its translation is CASSYSWNQPQHF. V usage is TRBV6-5 and J usage is TRBJ1-5; D unclear. V was pared by 0 bases and J by 4 bases, with 4 bases between. Germline lookup yields CDR1 MNHEY and CDR2 SVGAGI. The length of the CDR3 is 13 residues.

The chain recombines TRBV20-1 with TRBJ1-5, with a weak D call TRBD1 (6 bases). CDR1 and CDR2 from the germline V gene are DFQATT and SNEGSKA (reference sequence). This CDR3 spans 14 amino acids. Trimming took off 5 bases at V and 2 bases at J, with 13 bases between the two ends. CDR3 sequence: CSAPYRDGNQPQHF. CDR3 DNA sequence: TGCAGTGCTCCATACAGGGACGGCAATCAGCCCCAGCATTTT.

The rearrangement links TRBV9 to TRBJ2-7, with a weak D call TRBD2 (6 bases). The CDR3 loop spans 13 amino acids. Between the trimmed V and J ends, which lost 4 bases and 6 bases, there was a span of 14 bases. Germline CDR1 is SGDLS and CDR2 is YYNGEE. CDR3 coding DNA: TGTGCCAGCAGCAGCCGGGACTTGGGCGAGCAGTACTTC. This translates into CASSSRDLGEQYF.